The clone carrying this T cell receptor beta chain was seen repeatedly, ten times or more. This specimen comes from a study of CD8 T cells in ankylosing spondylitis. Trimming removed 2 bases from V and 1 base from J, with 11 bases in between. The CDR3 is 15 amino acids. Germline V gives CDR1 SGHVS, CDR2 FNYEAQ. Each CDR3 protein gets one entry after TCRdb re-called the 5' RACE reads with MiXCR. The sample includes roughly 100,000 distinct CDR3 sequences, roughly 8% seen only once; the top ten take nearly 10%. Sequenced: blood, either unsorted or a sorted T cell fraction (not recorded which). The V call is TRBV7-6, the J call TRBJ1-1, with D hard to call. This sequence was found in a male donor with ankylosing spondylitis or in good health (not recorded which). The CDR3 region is CASSLMAETNTEAFF. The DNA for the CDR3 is TGTGCCAGCAGCTTAATGGCAGAGACGAACACTGAAGCTTTCTTT.